The 8 T cell receptor beta chains listed next were all sequenced from one sample in a study of identical twins. Via MiXCR, TCRdb re-called the 5' RACE reads, giving one row per CDR3 protein. The sample shows 700,000 or so distinct CDR3 sequences, over 8.5% of them seen only once. The same data also went into a second study, on yellow fever vaccine responses in identical twins.

The sequencing input was PBMCs. The receptors here all came from a woman between 18 and 29 years old in good health.

This clonotype was detected many times. The rearrangement uses TRBV12-3 or TRBV12-4 and TRBJ1-5, with no clear D. This CDR3 has 14 residues. The ends were cut back, 1 base at V and 0 bases at J, with 4 bases in the middle. CDR3 nucleotides: TGTGCCAGCAGTTTAGGGTTTAGCAATCAGCCCCAGCATTTT. Its translation: CASSLGFSNQPQHF.

This chain uses TRBV2 with TRBJ2-6; D is undetermined. The CDR3 spans 15 residues. Between the trimmed V and J ends, which lost 7 bases and 0 bases, there was a span of 10 bases. Germline CDR1 reads SNHLY; CDR2 reads FYNNEI. The CDR3 DNA is TGTGCCAGCATCTCGGAGAACTCTGGGGCCAACGTCCTGACTTTC. Translated, it gives CASISENSGANVLTF.

This chain links TRBV20-1 with TRBJ1-2, with D tentatively TRBD1 (6 bases). V lost 6 bases and J 4 bases, leaving 18 bases between the germline ends. CDR3 length equals 14 residues. Germline CDR1 and CDR2: DFQATT and SNEGSKA (reference sequence). Here the CDR3 DNA reads TGCAGTGCCGCAAAACAGGGCAGGCTCTATGGCTACACCTTC. Residues: CSAAKQGRLYGYTF.

This clonotype came up many times. The rearrangement uses TRBV12-3 or TRBV12-4 and TRBJ2-2, with a possible D match to TRBD1 (6 bases). The CDR3 spans 14 residues. The V end was cut by 4 bases, the J end by 7 bases, with 13 bases between. CDR3 sequence (DNA): TGTGCCAGCAGTTGGCAGGGGCGCGGCGGGGAGCTGTTTTTT. It codes for CASSWQGRGGELFF.

The chain combines TRBV3-1 with TRBJ2-1; TRBD1 or TRBD2 may be the D gene (6 bases each). The germline V gene encodes CDR1 LGHDT and CDR2 YNNKEL (reference sequence). This CDR3 contains 14 residues. Trimming removed 1 base at V and 10 bases at J, with 14 bases between. The CDR3 spells CASSQGGAPREQFF. In DNA form, the CDR3 reads TGTGCCAGCAGCCAAGGGGGGGCCCCTAGGGAGCAGTTCTTC.

This clonotype showed up many times. The chain employs TRBV11-2 and TRBJ2-7; D may be TRBD1 (5 bases). Trimming removed 1 base from V and 0 bases from J, with 7 bases in between. Germline V lookup: CDR1 SGHAT, CDR2 FQNNGV. The CDR3 is made up of 14 amino acids. The CDR3 bases are TGTGCCAGCAGCTTAGCGACAGCCTCCTACGAGCAGTACTTC. Its protein product is CASSLATASYEQYF.

This clonotype has just a few counts. The chain combines TRBV7-9 with TRBJ2-1, with D possibly TRBD2 on 6 matching bases. The V end lost 3 bases, the J end lost 2 bases, and 11 bases lay between the germline ends. The CDR3 is 15 amino acids. The germline gives CDR1 SEHNR, CDR2 FQNEAQ (reference sequence). The CDR3 DNA is TGTGCCAGCAGCTTTGCGGGGTCCCCCTACAATGAGCAGTTCTTC. This sequence encodes CASSFAGSPYNEQFF.

A few counts support this clonotype. V gene TRBV20-1 combines with J gene TRBJ2-7, with a weak D call TRBD1 (5 bases). Trimming pared 6 bases from V and 0 bases from J, leaving 9 bases between. The CDR3 runs to 12 residues. CDR1 and CDR2 from the germline V gene are DFQATT and SNEGSKA (reference sequence). DNA of the CDR3: TGCAGTGCCCCAGGGTTCTCCTACGAGCAGTACTTC. Translating gives CSAPGFSYEQYF.